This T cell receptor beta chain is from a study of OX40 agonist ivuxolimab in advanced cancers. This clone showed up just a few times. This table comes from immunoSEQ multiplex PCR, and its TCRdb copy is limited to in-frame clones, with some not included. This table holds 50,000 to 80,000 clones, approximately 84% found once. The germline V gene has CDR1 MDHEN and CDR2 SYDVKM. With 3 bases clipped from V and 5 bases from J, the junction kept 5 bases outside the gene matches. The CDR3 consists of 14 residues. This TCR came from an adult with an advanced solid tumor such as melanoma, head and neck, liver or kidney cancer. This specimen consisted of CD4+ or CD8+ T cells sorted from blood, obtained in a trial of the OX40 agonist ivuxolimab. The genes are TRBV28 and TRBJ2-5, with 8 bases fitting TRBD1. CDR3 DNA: TGTGCCAGCAGTTTCAGGGGGCGCGGGGAGACCCAGTACTTC. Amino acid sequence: CASSFRGRGETQYF.